One sample yielded the 13 T cell receptor beta chains listed below, sequenced in a study of blood T cell repertoires in COVID-19. This table comes from immunoSEQ multiplex PCR, and its TCRdb copy is limited to in-frame clones, with some not included. The table lists more than 65,000 clones, nearly 90% of them singletons. Sequencing was carried out using peripheral blood. The source of these receptors is a man aged 50 or older with acute or convalescent COVID-19.

The gene calls are TRBV3-1 (or the pseudogene TRBV3-2) and TRBJ2-3; 8 bases align to TRBD2. This CDR3 region has 14 residues. Germline trimming cut 5 bases from V and 1 base from J; bases unmatched to any gene: 2. The germline gives CDR1 LGHDT, CDR2 YNNKEL (reference sequence). CDR3 in DNA: TGTGCCAGCAGCGTCGGGGGGGGCACAGATACGCAGTATTTT. It is translated as CASSVGGGTDTQYF.

The rearrangement joins TRBV19 to TRBJ2-1, with TRBD1 matching over 9 bases. Germline CDR1 reads LNHDA; CDR2 reads SQIVND (reference sequence). The V segment lost 6 bases and the J segment 6 bases; nucleotides outside the gene matches: 3. The CDR3 is made up of 13 amino acids. Here the CDR3 reads CASSKDRGNEQFF. The CDR3 DNA sequence: TGTGCCAGTAGCAAGGACAGGGGCAATGAGCAGTTCTTC.

This chain connects TRBV12-3 or TRBV12-4 to TRBJ1-4, with a possible D match to TRBD1 (6 bases). This CDR3 is built from 11 residues. Trimming removed 8 bases at V and 13 bases at J, with 14 bases between. DNA of the CDR3: TGTGCCAGCCCGCGACAGGCTGGACTGTTTTTT. Amino acid sequence: CASPRQAGLFF.

This rearrangement joins TRBV3-1 (or the pseudogene TRBV3-2) to TRBJ2-1; no definite D call. Germline loops: CDR1 LGHDT, CDR2 YNNKEL (reference sequence). This CDR3 comprises 12 residues. The germline V and J ends were trimmed by 0 bases and 7 bases, with 4 bases remaining between them. Written as DNA, the CDR3 is TGTGCCAGCAGCCAAGACCAGAATGAGCAGTTCTTC. It codes for CASSQDQNEQFF.

The CDR3 loop reads CASSQSKTSENQETQYF. In DNA, the CDR3 is TGCGCCAGCAGTCAATCTAAAACTAGCGAGAACCAAGAGACCCAGTACTTC. The J gene is TRBJ2-5, the V gene TRBV23-1; 7 nucleotides align to TRBD2. TRBV23-1 is an ORF, and what it does is uncertain. The V gene end was trimmed by 0 bases and the J gene end by 0 bases; junction bases not matched to a gene: 7. The CDR3 spans 17 residues.

V usage is TRBV27 and J usage is TRBJ2-1; 8 positions agree with TRBD1. This CDR3 spans 14 amino acids. The V and J ends lost 2 bases and 6 bases, in that order; junction bases with no gene match: 3. Germline CDR1 is MNHEY and CDR2 is SMNVEV (reference sequence). CDR3 DNA: TGTGCCAGCAGTTTAAGGACAGGGTTCAATGAGCAGTTCTTC. Protein: CASSLRTGFNEQFF.

J is TRBJ1-1 and V is TRBV5-1; the match to TRBD1 covers 8 bases. The CDR3 is made up of 15 amino acids. The trim removed 0 bases at V and 3 bases at J, leaving 4 bases unmatched. The germline V gene encodes CDR1 SGHRS and CDR2 YFSETQ. CDR3 coding DNA: TGCGCCAGCAGCTTGGGCGGACAGGGATACACTGAAGCTTTCTTT. Residues: CASSLGGQGYTEAFF.

This clone was observed once. The rearrangement uses TRBV19 and TRBJ2-1; tentatively, D is TRBD2 (7 bases). The CDR3 sequence is 16 residues long. V lost 5 bases to trimming and J lost 8 bases, with 22 bases between them. The V gene's germline CDR1 is LNHDA and CDR2 SQIVND (reference sequence). The CDR3 protein is CASSPPSRGGLDEQFF. DNA of the CDR3: TGTGCCAGTAGTCCACCGTCGAGGGGGGGCCTCGATGAGCAGTTCTTC.

In its sample, this clone was seen a few times. V gene TRBV3-1 (or the pseudogene TRBV3-2) combines with J gene TRBJ2-2, with TRBD1 matching over 10 bases. V lost 4 bases, J lost 0 bases, and 2 bases stayed unmatched. Germline assignment: CDR1 LGHDT and CDR2 YNNKEL (reference sequence). The CDR3 consists of 16 residues. The CDR3, as DNA: TGTGCCAGCAGCCTAGGACAGGGGGCGAACACCGGGGAGCTGTTTTTT. This gives the protein CASSLGQGANTGELFF.

The chain carries TRBV18 and TRBJ2-7; 10 nucleotides line up with TRBD1. Germline V gene lookup returns CDR1 KGHSH and CDR2 LQKENI. The junction had 6 bases not matched to a gene; V was cut back by 6 bases and J by 7 bases. There are 13 residues in the CDR3. The CDR3 reads CASSPGTGVEQYF. The CDR3 bases are TGTGCCAGCTCCCCAGGGACAGGGGTTGAGCAGTACTTC. Full variable domain (remainder filled in from reference TRBV18 and TRBJ2-7): NAGVMQNPRHLVRRRGQEARLRCSPMKGHSHVYWYRQLPEEGLKFMVYLQKENIIDESGMPKERFSAEFPKEGPSILRIQQVVRGDSAAYFCASSPGTGVEQYFGPGTRLTVT.

V and J are TRBV5-1 and TRBJ2-5; 10 bases agree with TRBD2. The CDR3 contains 14 residues. The germline gives CDR1 SGHRS, CDR2 YFSETQ. V trimming: 2 bases; J trimming: 5 bases; junction bases outside the gene matches: 3. CDR3: CASSLAGGLETQYF. CDR3 sequence (DNA): TGCGCCAGCAGCTTAGCGGGGGGGCTGGAGACCCAGTACTTC.

The chain uses TRBV5-1 and TRBJ2-3, with D possibly TRBD2 on 6 matching bases. V was trimmed by 10 bases and J by 3 bases, leaving 21 bases between them. Germline V gene lookup returns CDR1 SGHRS and CDR2 YFSETQ. The CDR3 contains 15 residues. DNA for the CDR3: TGCGCCTCCACCCCCGGGGGAATCTTAACAGATACGCAGTATTTT. Protein product: CASTPGGILTDTQYF.

The chain has TRBV7-8 and TRBJ2-5, with D hard to call. Trimming shortened V by 5 bases and J by 1 base, and 11 bases separated the two germline ends. The CDR3 length is 14 residues. CDR1 is SGHVS and CDR2 is FQNEAQ in the germline V gene. The CDR3 loop reads CASSPRRSQETQYF. CDR3 coding DNA: TGTGCCAGCAGCCCCCGGCGGTCCCAAGAGACCCAGTACTTC.